These 14 T cell receptor beta chains share one sample of origin, sequenced in a study of monozygotic twins with inflammatory bowel disease (dated by TCRdb to between 2018 and 2020). Library creation used 5' RACE. The sequencer listed for this sample is Illumina HiSeq 2500. Based on TCRdb reprocessing of the reads, there is one entry per CDR3 protein sequence, and DNA is missing. The sample table on file contains around 380,000 distinct CDR3 sequences. The ten largest clones represent approximately 2.3% of the sample. The source material was blood. The receptors were gathered from a human donor with ulcerative colitis or Crohn's disease, or a healthy co-twin of an affected twin (not recorded which).

The genes are TRBV30 and TRBJ1-2. Germline CDR1 reads GTSNPN; CDR2 reads SVGIG (reference sequence). The length of the CDR3 is 13 residues. This CDR3 reads CAGGREKDYGYTF.

The chain couples TRBV7-2 to TRBJ1-4; TCRdb's D call of TRBD1 is untestable without DNA. The CDR3 totals 14 residues. Germline assignment: CDR1 SGHTA and CDR2 FQGNSA. The CDR3 region is CASSEGAGNEKLFF. Looking up the rest from reference TRBV7-2 and TRBJ1-4 gives the full variable domain: GAGVSQSPSNKVTEKGKDVELRCDPISGHTALYWYRQSLGQGLEFLIYFQGNSAPDKSGLPSDRFSAERTGGSVSTLTIQRTQQEDSAVYLCASSEGAGNEKLFFGSGTQLSVL.

The V and J genes are TRBV5-1 and TRBJ1-1; the D call of TRBD1 rests on TCRdb alone, since no DNA is present to check it. Germline loops: CDR1 SGHRS, CDR2 YFSETQ. The CDR3 is made up of 15 amino acids. Here the CDR3 reads CASSPRQGSNTEAFF.

The chain carries TRBV5-1 and TRBJ2-3; no DNA is available, so the TRBD1 call from TCRdb remains unchecked. The germline gives CDR1 SGHRS, CDR2 YFSETQ. This CDR3 contains 15 residues. CDR3 region: CASSPRQGGTDTQYF.

The chain recombines TRBV20-1 with TRBJ2-7; TCRdb designates TRBD2, a call that cannot be tested without DNA. CDR1 is DFQATT, CDR2 SNEGSKA, per germline (reference sequence). The CDR3 runs to 11 residues. This CDR3 is CSATGAGEQYF.

The chain employs TRBV6-6 and TRBJ1-1; the D call from TCRdb, TRBD1, cannot be confirmed without DNA. The CDR3 loop spans 12 amino acids. Germline V gives CDR1 MNHNY, CDR2 SVGAGI (reference sequence). CDR3 sequence reads: CASSLDSLEAFF.

V usage is TRBV4-3 and J usage is TRBJ2-2; the D call of TRBD1 rests on TCRdb alone, since no DNA is present to check it. The germline V gene encodes CDR1 LGHNA and CDR2 YSLEER. This CDR3 is 16 amino acids long. The chain's CDR3 is CASSQDTTGSTGELFF.

The chain has TRBV28 and TRBJ2-4. Germline V gives CDR1 MDHEN, CDR2 SYDVKM. CDR3 length: 16 residues. The CDR3 reads CASSFRIPGAKNIQYF.

This sequence joins TRBV24-1 and TRBJ2-7; without DNA, the TCRdb call of TRBD1 cannot be checked. This CDR3 contains 16 residues. CDR1 is KGHDR, CDR2 SFDVKD, per germline. CDR3 protein: CATSGAEGGRLDEQYF.

This chain connects TRBV5-1 to TRBJ1-2; TCRdb selects TRBD1, and the lack of DNA leaves this call unchecked. The germline gives CDR1 SGHRS, CDR2 YFSETQ. The CDR3 is 15 amino acids. The CDR3 reads CASSLAGTEAHGYTF.

V is TRBV2 and J is TRBJ2-3; TCRdb proposes TRBD1, but this gene call is untestable without DNA. Germline V CDR1 and CDR2: SNHLY, FYNNEI. This CDR3 spans 15 amino acids. CDR3 in amino acids: CASSEQGGAADTQYF.

The rearrangement uses TRBV4-2 and TRBJ2-6; TCRdb selects TRBD1, and the lack of DNA leaves this call unchecked. The CDR3 extends over 16 amino acids. CDR1 is LGHNA and CDR2 is YNFKEQ in the germline V gene. CDR3 protein: CASSRLTGSGANVLTF.

The chain employs TRBV5-1 and TRBJ1-1; the TCRdb call, TRBD1, lacks DNA for checking. The length of the CDR3 is 14 residues. The germline gives CDR1 SGHRS, CDR2 YFSETQ. CDR3 sequence reads: CASSPGGMNTEAFF. Using reference TRBV5-1 and TRBJ1-1 for the parts outside the CDR3, the full variable domain is KAGVTQTPRYLIKTRGQQVTLSCSPISGHRSVSWYQQTPGQGLQFLFEYFSETQRNKGNFPGRFSGRQFSNSRSEMNVSTLELGDSALYLCASSPGGMNTEAFFGQGTRLTVV.

The CDR3 sequence is CSARWAGGSTDTQYF. J is TRBJ2-3 and V is TRBV20-1; the TCRdb D gene call, TRBD2, has no DNA to confirm it. CDR3 length equals 15 residues. Germline V lookup: CDR1 DFQATT, CDR2 SNEGSKA (reference sequence).